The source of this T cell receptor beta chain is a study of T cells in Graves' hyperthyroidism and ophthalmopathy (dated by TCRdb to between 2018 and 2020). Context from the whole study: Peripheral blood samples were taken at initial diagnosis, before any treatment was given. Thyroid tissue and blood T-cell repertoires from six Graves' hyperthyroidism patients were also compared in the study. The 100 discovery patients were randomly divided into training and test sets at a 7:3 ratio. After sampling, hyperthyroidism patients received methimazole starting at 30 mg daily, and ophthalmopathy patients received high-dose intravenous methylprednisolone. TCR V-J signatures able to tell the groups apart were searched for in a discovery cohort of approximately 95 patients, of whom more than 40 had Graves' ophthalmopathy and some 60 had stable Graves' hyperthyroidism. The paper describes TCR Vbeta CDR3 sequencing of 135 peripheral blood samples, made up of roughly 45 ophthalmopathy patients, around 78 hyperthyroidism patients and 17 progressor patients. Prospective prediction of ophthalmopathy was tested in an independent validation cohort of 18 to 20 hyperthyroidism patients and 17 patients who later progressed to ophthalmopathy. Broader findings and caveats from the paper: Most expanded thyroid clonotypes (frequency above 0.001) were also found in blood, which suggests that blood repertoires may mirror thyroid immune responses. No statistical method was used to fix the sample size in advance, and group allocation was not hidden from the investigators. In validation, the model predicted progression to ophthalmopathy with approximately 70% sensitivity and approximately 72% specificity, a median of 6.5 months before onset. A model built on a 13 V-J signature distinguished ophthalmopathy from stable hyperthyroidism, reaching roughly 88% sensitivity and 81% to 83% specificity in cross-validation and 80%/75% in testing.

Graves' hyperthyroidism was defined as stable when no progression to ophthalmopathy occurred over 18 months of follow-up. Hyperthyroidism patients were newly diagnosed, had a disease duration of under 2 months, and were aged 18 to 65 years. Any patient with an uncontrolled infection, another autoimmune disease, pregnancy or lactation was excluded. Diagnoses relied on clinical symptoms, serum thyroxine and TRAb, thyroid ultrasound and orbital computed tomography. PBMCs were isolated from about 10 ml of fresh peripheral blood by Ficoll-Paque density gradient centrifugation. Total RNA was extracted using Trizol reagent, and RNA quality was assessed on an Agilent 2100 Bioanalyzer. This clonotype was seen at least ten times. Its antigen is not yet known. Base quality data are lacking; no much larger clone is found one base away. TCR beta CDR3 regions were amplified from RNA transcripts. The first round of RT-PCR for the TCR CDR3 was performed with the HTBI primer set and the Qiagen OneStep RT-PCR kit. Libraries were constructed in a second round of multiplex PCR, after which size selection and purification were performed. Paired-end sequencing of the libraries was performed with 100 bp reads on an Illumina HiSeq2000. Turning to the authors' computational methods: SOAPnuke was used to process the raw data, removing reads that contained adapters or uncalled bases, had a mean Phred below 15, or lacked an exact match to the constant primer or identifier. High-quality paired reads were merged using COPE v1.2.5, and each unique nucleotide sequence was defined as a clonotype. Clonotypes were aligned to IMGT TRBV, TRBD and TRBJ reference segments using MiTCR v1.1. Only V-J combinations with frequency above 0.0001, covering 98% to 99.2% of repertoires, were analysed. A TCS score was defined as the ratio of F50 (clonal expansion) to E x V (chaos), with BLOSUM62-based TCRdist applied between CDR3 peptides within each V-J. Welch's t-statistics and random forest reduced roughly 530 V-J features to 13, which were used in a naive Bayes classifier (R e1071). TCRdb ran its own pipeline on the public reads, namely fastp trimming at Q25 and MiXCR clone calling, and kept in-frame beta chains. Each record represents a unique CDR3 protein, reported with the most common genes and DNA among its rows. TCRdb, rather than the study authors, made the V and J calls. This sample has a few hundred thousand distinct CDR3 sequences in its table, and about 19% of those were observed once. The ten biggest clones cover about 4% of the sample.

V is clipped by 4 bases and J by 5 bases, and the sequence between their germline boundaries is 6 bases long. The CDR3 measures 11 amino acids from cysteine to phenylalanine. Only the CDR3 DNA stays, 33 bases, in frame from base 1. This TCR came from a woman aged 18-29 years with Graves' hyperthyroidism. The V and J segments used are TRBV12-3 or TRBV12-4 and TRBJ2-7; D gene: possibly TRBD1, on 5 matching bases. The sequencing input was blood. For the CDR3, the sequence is CASSWGNEQYF. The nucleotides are TGTGCCAGCAGTTGGGGCAACGAGCAGTACTTC.